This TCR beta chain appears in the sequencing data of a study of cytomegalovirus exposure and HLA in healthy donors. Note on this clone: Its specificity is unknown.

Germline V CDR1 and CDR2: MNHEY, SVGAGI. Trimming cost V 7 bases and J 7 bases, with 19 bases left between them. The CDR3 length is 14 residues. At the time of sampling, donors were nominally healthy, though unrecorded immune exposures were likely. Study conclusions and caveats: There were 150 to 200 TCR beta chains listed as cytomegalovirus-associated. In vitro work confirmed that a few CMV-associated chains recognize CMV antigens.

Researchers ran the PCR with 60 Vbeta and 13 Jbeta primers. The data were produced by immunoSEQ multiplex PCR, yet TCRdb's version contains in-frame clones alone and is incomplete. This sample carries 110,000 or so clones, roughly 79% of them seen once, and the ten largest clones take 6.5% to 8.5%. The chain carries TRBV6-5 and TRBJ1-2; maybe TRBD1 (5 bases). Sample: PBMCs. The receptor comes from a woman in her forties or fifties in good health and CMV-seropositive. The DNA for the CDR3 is TGTGCCAGCAACCGGGGGGATGCCTCGGGTGGCTACACCTTC. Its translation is CASNRGDASGGYTF.